The 27 T cell receptor beta chains listed next were all sequenced from one sample in a study of vaccination and CD4 T cells after COVID-19 (dated by TCRdb to 2021 to 2024). Per the publication, the treatment or condition label means: approximately 11-day PBMC culture with coronavirus spike peptide pools or control peptides (ViraFEST assay). CD4+ T cells from unexposed donors were collected before the COVID-19 pandemic (2011-2018). Library prep was done by PCR. The listed sequencing device is Illumina iSeq 100. DNA from cultured CD4+ T cells was subjected to TCR sequencing with the Oncomine TCR Beta short-read assay at the Johns Hopkins FTIC core. Genomic DNA was extracted from the cultured CD4+ T cells with the QIAamp micro DNA kit. The raw public data were reprocessed by TCRdb itself: fastp quality trimming at Q25, MiXCR clonotype calling, in-frame beta chains only. Each record represents a unique CDR3 protein, reported with the most common genes and DNA among its rows. The sample records around 10,000 distinct CDR3 sequences, about 29% of which are singletons. The ten largest clones represent 10% to 15% of the sample.

No cognate antigen is known for these TCRs. Sequenced sample: CD4+ T cells from blood, cultured in vitro. These receptors were obtained from a human donor in good health.

By share of the sample, this clonotype is medium-sized. CDR3 amino acids: CASRGTAPEAFF. The DNA for the CDR3 is TGTGCCAGCAGGGGGACGGCCCCTGAAGCTTTCTTT. J is TRBJ1-1 and V is TRBV27, with D possibly being TRBD1 (5 bases). The CDR3 runs to 12 residues. Between the trimmed V and J ends, which lost 6 bases and 6 bases, there was a span of 11 bases. Looked up from germline, CDR1 is MNHEY and CDR2 is SMNVEV (reference sequence).

The chain is built from TRBV20-1 and TRBJ2-1, with D tentatively TRBD2 (6 bases). V was shortened by 0 bases and J by 0 bases, with 21 bases between the two germline ends. The CDR3 has 19 residues. Looked up from germline, CDR1 is DFQATT and CDR2 is SNEGSKA (reference sequence). The CDR3 is CSARDPPRERTSSYNEQFF. CDR3 sequence (DNA): TGCAGTGCTAGAGATCCCCCCCGGGAGCGTACTAGCTCCTACAATGAGCAGTTCTTC.

This clonotype was seen more than once but under ten times. CDR3 amino acids: CAITSGQGTYEQYF. As DNA, the CDR3 is TGTGCCATCACCTCGGGACAGGGGACCTACGAGCAGTACTTC. The chain recombines TRBV10-3 with TRBJ2-7, with 10 bases lining up with TRBD1. The V segment lost 7 bases and the J segment 2 bases; nucleotides outside the gene matches: 5. Per the germline V gene, CDR1 is ENHRY and CDR2 is SYGVKD. The CDR3 has 14 amino acids.

The gene calls are TRBV27 and TRBJ2-7, with 11 bases aligning to TRBD1. V shed 8 bases and J 5 bases; nucleotides not matched to a gene: 5. This CDR3 has 13 amino acids. Germline CDR1 reads MNHEY; CDR2 reads SMNVEV (reference sequence). CDR3 DNA: TGTGCCAGCCCCGAGGACAGGGGGCACGAGCAGTACTTC. Its protein product is CASPEDRGHEQYF.

This clonotype was detected a few times. The chain couples TRBV7-2 to TRBJ1-1; tentatively, D is TRBD1 (5 bases). This CDR3 spans 15 amino acids. Germline V gene lookup returns CDR1 SGHTA and CDR2 FQGNSA. V lost 1 base, J lost 4 bases, and 13 bases lay in between. CDR3 region: CASSLGGVLGTEAFF. Written as DNA, the CDR3 is TGTGCCAGCAGCTTAGGAGGGGTACTAGGCACTGAAGCTTTCTTT.

The sample holds a few counts of this clonotype. The chain is built from TRBV6-1 and TRBJ1-1; 7 positions agree with TRBD1. The CDR3 totals 14 residues. Per the germline V gene, CDR1 is MNHNS and CDR2 is SASEGT. V dropped 7 bases and J dropped 4; count of bases not matched to a gene: 9. The CDR3 DNA is TGTGCCAGCAAAAAAGGGGGCGTCAGCACTGAAGCTTTCTTT. It translates to CASKKGGVSTEAFF.

This clonotype has just a few counts. V is TRBV21-1 and J is TRBJ2-7; the D call in the table, TRBD2, was not verified against the DNA. TRBV21-1 is a listed pseudogene. The CDR3 has 18 amino acids. Here the CDR3 DNA reads TGTGCCAGCAGCAAAGGTACTAGCGGGAGGTGGAGCTCCTACGAGCAGTACTTC. It is translated as CASSKGTSGRWSSYEQYF.

This clonotype appeared a few times. The genes are TRBV6-2 or TRBV6-3 and TRBJ2-1; 12 bases map to TRBD2. The CDR3 is made up of 14 amino acids. CDR1 and CDR2 from the germline V gene are MNHEY and SVGEGT. Germline trimming cut 5 bases from V and 10 bases from J; bases unmatched to any gene: 6. CDR3 sequence: CASSHTSGRTEQFF. The CDR3 DNA sequence: TGTGCCAGCAGTCACACTAGCGGGAGGACGGAGCAGTTCTTC.

This clonotype is termed medium-sized. The rearrangement joins TRBV7-2 to TRBJ1-5; no definite D call. CDR3 length: 13 residues. Germline V gene sequence: CDR1 SGHTA, CDR2 FQGNSA. The V gene lost 2 bases and the J gene lost 4 bases, with 6 bases spanning the gap. The CDR3 protein is CASSLIDNQPQHF. The CDR3 DNA is TGTGCCAGCAGCTTAATAGATAATCAGCCCCAGCATTTT. Complete variable domain (other parts from reference TRBV7-2 and TRBJ1-5): GAGVSQSPSNKVTEKGKDVELRCDPISGHTALYWYRQSLGQGLEFLIYFQGNSAPDKSGLPSDRFSAERTGGSVSTLTIQRTQQEDSAVYLCASSLIDNQPQHFGDGTRLSIL.

This clonotype has a handful of counts. This chain's CDR3 is CASSMVAGNEQYF. In DNA form, the CDR3 reads TGTGCCAGTAGTATGGTTGCGGGAAACGAGCAGTACTTC. This chain links TRBV19 with TRBJ2-7; a weak D match, TRBD2 (6 bases). The CDR3 extends over 13 amino acids. Germline CDR1 and CDR2: LNHDA and SQIVND (reference sequence). With 3 bases removed from V and 5 bases from J, the gap between germline ends came to 11 bases.

The genes are TRBV30 and TRBJ1-6, with no clear D. Germline V gene data show CDR1 as GTSNPN and CDR2 as SVGIG (reference sequence). This CDR3 is 11 amino acids long. V was shortened by 4 bases and J by 13 bases, with 11 bases between the two germline ends. CDR3 nucleotide sequence: TGTGCCTGGACTGGATTGGGTCCCCTCCACTTT. Protein: CAWTGLGPLHF. Filled out from reference TRBV30 and TRBJ1-6, the complete variable domain reads SQTIHQWPATLVQPVGSPLSLECTVEGTSNPNLYWYRQAAGRGLQLLFYSVGIGQISSEVPQNLSASRPQDRQFILSSKKLLLSDSGFYLCAWTGLGPLHFGNGTRLTVT.

The rearrangement links TRBV24-1 to TRBJ2-6; no definite D call. With 4 bases removed from V and 2 bases from J, the gap between germline ends came to 11 bases. Germline V lookup: CDR1 KGHDR, CDR2 SFDVKD. The CDR3 is 16 residues long. In DNA, the CDR3 is TGTGCCACCAGTGACCTCCGCCTAGCTGGGGCCAACGTCCTGACTTTC. Amino acids: CATSDLRLAGANVLTF.

The rearrangement links TRBV28 to TRBJ1-1; 9 bases agree with TRBD1. The CDR3 is 14 amino acids. V was pared by 7 bases and J by 5 bases, with 8 bases of the junction left unmatched. In germline, CDR1 is MDHEN, CDR2 SYDVKM. This CDR3 is CASKPRQGGTEAFF. CDR3 in DNA: TGTGCCAGCAAACCTAGACAGGGGGGTACTGAAGCTTTCTTT.

This clonotype was counted between two and nine times. V usage is TRBV6-1 and J usage is TRBJ1-2; D is unclear. CDR3 length: 13 amino acids. Looked up from germline, CDR1 is MNHNS and CDR2 is SASEGT. V dropped 7 bases and J dropped 4 bases, with 13 bases sitting between them. CDR3 in amino acids: CASKKEKAYGYTF. DNA of the CDR3: TGTGCCAGCAAGAAGGAGAAAGCCTATGGCTACACCTTC.

The rearrangement links TRBV11-3 to TRBJ2-2; D unclear. The CDR3 consists of 14 residues. The germline CDR1 and CDR2 sequences are SGHNT and YENEEA. The V gene lost 5 bases and the J gene lost 3 bases, with 10 bases spanning the gap. Here the CDR3 reads CASSPGVDTGELFF. CDR3 DNA sequence: TGTGCCAGCAGCCCCGGAGTGGACACCGGGGAGCTGTTTTTT.

The sample holds a few counts of this clonotype. This chain uses TRBV30 with TRBJ1-6; D is possibly TRBD1 (5 bases). Germline V lookup: CDR1 GTSNPN, CDR2 SVGIG (reference sequence). This CDR3 contains 13 residues. The V end was cut by 4 bases, the J end by 8 bases, with 12 bases between. CDR3 in DNA: TGTGCCTGGATTGGGGACGGAGATTCACCCCTCCACTTT. Protein: CAWIGDGDSPLHF.

This chain links TRBV7-6 with TRBJ2-5, with 11 nucleotides matching TRBD2. CDR1 is SGHVS and CDR2 is FNYEAQ in the germline V gene. The CDR3 covers 14 residues. With V trimmed by 2 bases and J by 4 bases, 0 bases remained unmatched. DNA for the CDR3: TGTGCCAGCAGCTTACTAGCGGGAGGAGAGACCCAGTACTTC. Its translation: CASSLLAGGETQYF.

V is TRBV20-1 and J is TRBJ2-3, with D perhaps TRBD1 or TRBD2 (5 bases each). Between the trimmed V and J ends, which lost 0 bases and 0 bases, there was a span of 7 bases. Germline lookup yields CDR1 DFQATT and CDR2 SNEGSKA (reference sequence). CDR3 length: 14 amino acids. The CDR3 DNA sequence: TGCAGTGCTAGAGAGGGACGTAGCACAGATACGCAGTATTTT. It yields the protein CSAREGRSTDTQYF.

This clonotype was seen a few times. The V call is TRBV20-1, the J call TRBJ1-1, with TRBD1 identical over 8 bases. This CDR3 comprises 12 residues. From germline, CDR1 is DFQATT and CDR2 SNEGSKA (reference sequence). The CDR3 region is CRGGQGAAEAFF. Here the CDR3 DNA reads TGCAGAGGGGGGCAGGGGGCTGCTGAAGCTTTCTTT.

The sample holds a few counts of this clonotype. CDR3 residues: CASSETSGRGNEQFF. DNA for the CDR3: TGTGCCAGCAGTGAGACTAGCGGGAGAGGTAATGAGCAGTTCTTC. The chain joins TRBV28 to TRBJ2-1; 12 bases fit TRBD2. V shed 5 bases and J 7 bases; nucleotides not matched to a gene: 6. CDR3 length equals 15 residues. Germline V lookup: CDR1 MDHEN, CDR2 SYDVKM.

The J gene is TRBJ2-6, the V gene TRBV7-9, with unresolved D. The length of the CDR3 is 15 residues. V lost 1 base, J lost 2 bases, and 6 bases lay in between. Germline V CDR1 and CDR2: SEHNR, FQNEAQ (reference sequence). The DNA for the CDR3 is TGTGCCAGCAGCTTAGTCCTTGCTGGGGCCAACGTCCTGACTTTC. This translates into CASSLVLAGANVLTF.

This clonotype was seen only a few times. The J gene is TRBJ1-3, the V gene TRBV6-2 or TRBV6-3; D is ambiguous. V was clipped by 0 bases and J by 2 bases, with 14 bases between them. CDR1 and CDR2 from the germline V gene are MNHEY and SVGEGT. This CDR3 comprises 17 residues. The CDR3, as DNA: TGTGCCAGCAGTTACTCGATGCCCTCGGCAGCTGGAAACACCATATATTTT. Its protein product is CASSYSMPSAAGNTIYF.

The rearrangement uses TRBV10-1 and TRBJ1-2; TRBD1 aligns across 7 bases. CDR3 size: 19 residues. With 3 bases clipped from V and 4 bases from J, the junction kept 20 bases outside the gene matches. The germline gives CDR1 WNHNN, CDR2 SYGVQD (reference sequence). CDR3 sequence (DNA): TGCGCCAGCAGTGACGCCTACTGGGAAGGGACAGTCCCTGGCTATGGCTACACCTTC. The encoded protein is CASSDAYWEGTVPGYGYTF.

The chain carries TRBV7-2 and TRBJ2-5; TRBD2 might be the D (5 bases). The germline V gene has CDR1 SGHTA and CDR2 FQGNSA. Trimming left V 1 base short and J 3 bases short, with 9 bases between. This CDR3 contains 14 residues. This CDR3 is CASSLGPGKETQYF. CDR3 coding DNA: TGTGCCAGCAGCTTAGGACCGGGGAAAGAGACCCAGTACTTC.

This clonotype was picked up a small number of times. This CDR3 is CASSRTGTGDSPLHF. DNA for the CDR3: TGTGCCAGCAGTCGGACAGGGACCGGGGATTCACCCCTCCACTTT. This rearrangement joins TRBV27 to TRBJ1-6; 8 nucleotides line up with TRBD1. With 5 bases clipped from V and 8 bases from J, the junction kept 8 bases outside the gene matches. CDR3 length: 15 residues. Germline loops: CDR1 MNHEY, CDR2 SMNVEV (reference sequence).

This chain connects TRBV11-2 to TRBJ2-5, with 7 bases matching TRBD2. Germline V gives CDR1 SGHAT, CDR2 FQNNGV. The junction had 10 bases not matched to a gene; V was cut back by 0 bases and J by 3 bases. The CDR3 is 17 residues long. This CDR3 reads CASSLDLIGGGKETQYF. CDR3 coding DNA: TGTGCCAGCAGCTTAGATCTAATTGGGGGGGGGAAAGAGACCCAGTACTTC.

This clonotype was found a few times. CDR3 sequence (DNA): TGTGCCAGCTCGCCGGGGCAGACAAATCAGCCCCAGCATTTT. Its protein product is CASSPGQTNQPQHF. The chain combines TRBV18 with TRBJ1-5; maybe TRBD1 (5 bases). CDR1 KGHSH and CDR2 LQKENI come from the germline V gene. V lost 6 bases to trimming and J lost 4 bases, with 13 bases between them. The CDR3 sequence is 14 residues long.